Here is one TCR beta chain with its context. The sample holds a few counts of this clonotype. Its antigen is still unknown. The input lacks base qualities; no much larger clone sits a single base away. The protocol used for the library was 5' RACE. TCRdb shows the sequencer as NextSeq 500. The TCR library protocol attached a unique molecular identifier to each TCR cDNA molecule to allow correction of PCR and sequencing errors. For the original study's pipeline: TCR identification, UMI-based error correction and CDR3 extraction were performed with Decombinator tools. TCRs above a frequency of 2 per 1,000, corresponding to the top 1% of the tumor frequency distribution, were defined as expanded. Renyi diversity was calculated using the R vegan package after each repertoire was subsampled 100 times to 5,000 TCRs. CDR3 similarity networks were built from amino acid triplet string-kernel similarity, connecting CDR3s with pairwise similarity above 0.82. TCRdb reran the public reads through fastp at Q25 and MiXCR, keeping productive beta chains. Identical CDR3 protein sequences are pooled into one entry, listed with their most common genes and DNA. Here the V and J calls rest on TCRdb's processing, not on the authors' analysis. The sample includes under 100,000 distinct CDR3 sequences, with 7% to 9% observed a single time. Clones ranked in the top ten supply less than 8.5% of the sample.

This specimen's time point label, interpreted: sample taken at primary tumor resection. Without any cell sorting, TCR sequencing was performed on whole RNA extracted either from tumor and nontumor lung tissue or from cryopreserved PBMC samples. The donors were 65 to 85 patients from the lung TRACERx cohort who had early-stage, untreated non-small cell lung cancer. A patient was chosen for TCR sequencing only when enough RNA was available from at least two tumor regions. The sample belongs to a study of spatial heterogeneity in lung cancer (dated by TCRdb to about 2019). About the full investigation: Beta-chain transcripts were consistently detected in greater numbers than alpha-chain transcripts, which likely reflects a higher abundance of beta-chain transcripts. In the raw uncorrected reads, each unique combination of TCR and UMI appeared more than ten times on average. The study quantitatively compared TCR alpha and beta repertoires across multiple tumor regions, matched nontumor lung and blood in non-small cell lung cancer. Nonsynonymous mutation counts, determined by whole-exome sequencing of tumor tissue, were related to features of the TCR repertoire. Both alpha and beta chains were TCR-sequenced in 200 or so tumor regions, around 64 matched nontumor lung samples and around 54 PBMC samples obtained at surgery. Beyond this particular receptor, the publication reports: Ubiquitous expanded tumor TCRs showed up in blood more often at tumor resection than at routine follow-up. Additional single-cell paired TCR alpha and beta sequencing was considered necessary to confirm, at a functional level, the hypothesis that regional TCRs recognize regional mutations.

For CDR1 and CDR2, the germline V gene lists ENHRY and SYGVKD. The CDR3 covers 12 residues, taking in both the cysteine and the phenylalanine. Just the 36-base CDR3 DNA is kept, in frame starting at base 1. The junction shows trimming of 3 bases on V and 5 bases on J, plus 8 bases between the germline ends. This specimen consisted of PBMCs, obtained at surgery. The TCR originated in a male donor with early-stage non-small cell lung cancer. This chain is built from TRBV10-3 and TRBJ2-7; the D region is possibly TRBD1 or TRBD2, each matching across 5 bases. CDR3 reads: CAISEWGHEQYF. The DNA sequence is given as TGTGCCATCAGTGAATGGGGACACGAGCAGTACTTC.